This T cell receptor beta chain is drawn from a study of T cells expressing NK-cell markers. Study-wide findings and caveats: Of the CD8+ T cells in more than five donors, 1.0-7.0% belonged to dominant NKG2C+ clonotypes.

TCRdb re-called the 5' RACE reads; every CDR3 protein appears as one record, without DNA. With 250,000 to 300,000 distinct CDR3 sequences in the sample, the ten largest clones hold about 0.4%. The germline gives CDR1 SGHAT, CDR2 FQDESV (reference sequence). This CDR3 is built from 12 residues. On this clonotype itself: What it binds is unknown.

This clonotype was sampled from a man aged 18-30 years in good health. The sequenced material came from blood T cells: a sorted CD56 or NKG2C T cell subset, CD4+ or CD8+ T cells, or bulk PBMC T cells (not recorded which). V is TRBV11-1 and J is TRBJ2-2. The CDR3 loop reads CASSPRPGELFF.